Each of the 5 T cell receptor beta chains below was sequenced from the same sample in a study of blood T cell repertoires in COVID-19. This table comes from immunoSEQ multiplex PCR, and its TCRdb copy is limited to in-frame clones, with some not included. The table has 78,000 or so clones, approximately 86% seen once. Sequences were obtained from peripheral blood. The receptors derive from a man aged 45-65 years with active or convalescent COVID-19.

The chain recombines TRBV19 with TRBJ1-5, with TRBD1 identical over 10 bases. CDR3 length: 16 residues. With 2 bases clipped from V and 7 bases from J, the junction kept 8 bases outside the gene matches. Germline loops: CDR1 LNHDA, CDR2 SQIVND (reference sequence). The CDR3 nucleotides are TGTGCCAGTAGTATAATTCGCGGACAGGGGGGACAGCCCCAGCATTTT. This gives the protein CASSIIRGQGGQPQHF.

V gene TRBV2 combines with J gene TRBJ2-3; 8 bases agree with TRBD2. The CDR3 has 15 residues. Germline V gene sequence: CDR1 SNHLY, CDR2 FYNNEI. V shed 2 bases and J 1 base; nucleotides not matched to a gene: 2. CDR3 sequence reads: CASSELRGGTDTQYF. The CDR3 coding sequence is TGTGCCAGCAGTGAACTGCGGGGGGGCACAGATACGCAGTATTTT. Looking up the rest from reference TRBV2 and TRBJ2-3 gives the full variable domain: EPEVTQTPSHQVTQMGQEVILRCVPISNHLYFYWYRQILGQKVEFLVSFYNNEISEKSEIFDDQFSVERPDGSNFTLKIRSTKLEDSAMYFCASSELRGGTDTQYFGPGTRLTVL.

This sequence joins TRBV7-2 and TRBJ1-4, with TRBD1 matching over 11 bases. The germline gives CDR1 SGHTA, CDR2 FQGNSA. The CDR3 extends over 15 amino acids. After removal of 1 base from V and 8 bases from J, the junction contained 3 bases not matched to a gene. DNA for the CDR3: TGTGCCAGCAGCTTAGTAGGGACAGGGGGAGAAAAACTGTTTTTT. It translates to CASSLVGTGGEKLFF.

This clone was detected once. The V call is TRBV19, the J call TRBJ1-3; D uncertain. The germline CDR1 and CDR2 sequences are LNHDA and SQIVND (reference sequence). This CDR3 spans 14 amino acids. The germline V and J ends were trimmed by 2 bases and 1 base, with 6 bases remaining between them. The CDR3: CASSISGSGNTIYF. CDR3 DNA: TGTGCCAGTAGTATATCAGGTTCTGGAAACACCATATATTTT.

The chain combines TRBV28 with TRBJ1-2, with 8 bases lining up with TRBD1. The CDR3 loop spans 15 amino acids. Trimming removed 2 bases from V and 4 bases from J; junction bases left unmatched: 6. CDR1 and CDR2 from the germline V gene are MDHEN and SYDVKM. CDR3 protein: CASSLGTGWGYGYTF. CDR3 DNA: TGTGCCAGCAGTTTAGGGACAGGCTGGGGCTATGGCTACACCTTC.